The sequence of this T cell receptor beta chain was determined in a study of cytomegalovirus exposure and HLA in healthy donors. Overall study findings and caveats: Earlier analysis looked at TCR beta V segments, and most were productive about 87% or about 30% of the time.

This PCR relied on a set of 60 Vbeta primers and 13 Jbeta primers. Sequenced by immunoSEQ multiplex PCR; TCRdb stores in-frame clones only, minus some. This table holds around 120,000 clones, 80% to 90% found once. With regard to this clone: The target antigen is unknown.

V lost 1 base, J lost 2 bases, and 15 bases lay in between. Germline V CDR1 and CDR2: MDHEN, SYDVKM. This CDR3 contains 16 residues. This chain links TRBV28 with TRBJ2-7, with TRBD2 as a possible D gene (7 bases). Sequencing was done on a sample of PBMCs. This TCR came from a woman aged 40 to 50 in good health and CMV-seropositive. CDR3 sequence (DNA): TGTGCCAGCAGTTTATCGGCGGGGGCTCTTACCTACGAGCAGTACTTC. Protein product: CASSLSAGALTYEQYF.